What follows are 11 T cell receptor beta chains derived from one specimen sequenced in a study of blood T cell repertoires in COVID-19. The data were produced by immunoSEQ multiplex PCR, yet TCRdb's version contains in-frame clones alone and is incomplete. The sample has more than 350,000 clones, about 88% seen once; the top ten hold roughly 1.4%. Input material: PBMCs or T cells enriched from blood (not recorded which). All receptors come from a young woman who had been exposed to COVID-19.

The chain's CDR3 is CASSSATGTGGGDTQYF. Here the CDR3 DNA reads TGTGCCAGCAGCTCAGCCACCGGGACAGGGGGCGGAGATACGCAGTATTTT. The chain couples TRBV11-3 to TRBJ2-3; 12 bases are shared with TRBD1. After removal of 4 bases from V and 5 bases from J, the junction contained 10 bases not matched to a gene. Per germline, CDR1 SGHNT and CDR2 YENEEA. The CDR3 is 17 residues long.

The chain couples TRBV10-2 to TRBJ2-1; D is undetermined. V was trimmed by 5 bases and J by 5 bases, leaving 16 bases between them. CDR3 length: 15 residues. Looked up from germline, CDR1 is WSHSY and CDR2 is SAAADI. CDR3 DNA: TGCGCCAGCAGTAGTACCCTCGATAGTGACAATGAGCAGTTCTTC. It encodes CASSSTLDSDNEQFF.

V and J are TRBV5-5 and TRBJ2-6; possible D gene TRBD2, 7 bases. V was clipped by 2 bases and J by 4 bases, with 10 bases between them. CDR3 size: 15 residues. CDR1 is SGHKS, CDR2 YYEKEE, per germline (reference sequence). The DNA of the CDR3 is TGTGCCAGCAGCTTTGGGGGGGCCGGGGCCAACGTCCTGACTTTC. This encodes CASSFGGAGANVLTF.

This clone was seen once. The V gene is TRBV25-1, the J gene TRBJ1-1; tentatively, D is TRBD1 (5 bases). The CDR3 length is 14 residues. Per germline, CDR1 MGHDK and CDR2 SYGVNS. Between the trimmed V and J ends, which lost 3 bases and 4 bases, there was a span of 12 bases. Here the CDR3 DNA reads TGTGCCAGCAGTGAGCCCCAGGGAAGCACTGAAGCTTTCTTT. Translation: CASSEPQGSTEAFF.

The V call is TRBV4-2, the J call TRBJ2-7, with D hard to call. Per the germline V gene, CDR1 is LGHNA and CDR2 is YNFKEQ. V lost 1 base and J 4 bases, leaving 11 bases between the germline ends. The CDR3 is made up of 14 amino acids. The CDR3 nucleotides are TGTGCCAGCAGCCAAGGTCCCTTGACTTACGAGCAGTACTTC. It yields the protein CASSQGPLTYEQYF.

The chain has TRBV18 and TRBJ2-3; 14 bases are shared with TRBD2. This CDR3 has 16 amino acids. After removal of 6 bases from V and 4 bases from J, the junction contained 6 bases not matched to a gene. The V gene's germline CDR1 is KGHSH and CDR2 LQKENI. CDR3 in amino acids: CASSGRLAGGPDTQYF. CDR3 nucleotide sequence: TGTGCCAGCTCGGGACGACTAGCGGGGGGGCCAGATACGCAGTATTTT.

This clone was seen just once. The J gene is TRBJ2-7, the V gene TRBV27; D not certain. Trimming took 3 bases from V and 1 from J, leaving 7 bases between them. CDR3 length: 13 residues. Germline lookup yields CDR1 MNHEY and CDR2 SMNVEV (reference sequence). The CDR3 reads CASSFAESYEQYF. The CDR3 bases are TGTGCCAGCAGTTTTGCGGAGTCCTACGAGCAGTACTTC.

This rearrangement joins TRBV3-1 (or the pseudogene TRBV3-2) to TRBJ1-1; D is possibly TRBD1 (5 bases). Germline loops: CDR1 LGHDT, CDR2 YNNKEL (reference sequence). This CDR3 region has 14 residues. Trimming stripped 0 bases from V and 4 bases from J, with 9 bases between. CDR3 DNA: TGTGCCAGCAGCCAAGACAGGGATCGCACTGAAGCTTTCTTT. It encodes CASSQDRDRTEAFF.

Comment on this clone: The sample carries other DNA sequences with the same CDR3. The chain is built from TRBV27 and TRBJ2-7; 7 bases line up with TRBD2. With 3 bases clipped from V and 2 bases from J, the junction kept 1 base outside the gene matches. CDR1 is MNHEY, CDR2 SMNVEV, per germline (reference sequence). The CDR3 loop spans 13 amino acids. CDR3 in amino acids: CASSFGRAYEQYF. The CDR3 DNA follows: TGTGCCAGCAGTTTTGGGAGGGCCTACGAGCAGTACTTC.

Here the CDR3 DNA reads TGTGCCAGCAGTTCCAGGGAGGGGTACAATGAGCAGTTCTTC. This encodes CASSSREGYNEQFF. The J gene is TRBJ2-1, the V gene TRBV27; 7 bases match TRBD2. Per germline, CDR1 MNHEY and CDR2 SMNVEV (reference sequence). V gave up 4 bases and J gave up 4 bases; unmatched junction bases: 4. This CDR3 comprises 14 residues.

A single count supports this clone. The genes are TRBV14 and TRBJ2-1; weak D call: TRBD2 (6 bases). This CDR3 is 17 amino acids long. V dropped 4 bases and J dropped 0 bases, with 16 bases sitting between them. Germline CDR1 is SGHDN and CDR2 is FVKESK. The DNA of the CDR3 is TGTGCCAGCAGCCCTCGGGGGACGACCAGCTCCTACAATGAGCAGTTCTTC. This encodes CASSPRGTTSSYNEQFF.